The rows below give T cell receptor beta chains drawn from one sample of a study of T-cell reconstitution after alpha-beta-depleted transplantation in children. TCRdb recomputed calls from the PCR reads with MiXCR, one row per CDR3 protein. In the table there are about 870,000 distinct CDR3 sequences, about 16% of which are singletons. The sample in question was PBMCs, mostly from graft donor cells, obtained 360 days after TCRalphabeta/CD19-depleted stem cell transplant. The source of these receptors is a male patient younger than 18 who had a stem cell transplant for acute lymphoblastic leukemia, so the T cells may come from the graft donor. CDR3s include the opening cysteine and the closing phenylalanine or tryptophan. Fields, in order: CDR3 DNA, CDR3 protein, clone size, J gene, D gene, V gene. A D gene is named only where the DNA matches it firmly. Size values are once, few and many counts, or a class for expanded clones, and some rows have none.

TGCAGTGCTAGAGCTGGGGAGCGGGAGGGCCCAGGGAACGAGCAGTACTTC | CSARAGEREGPGNEQYF | many | TRBJ2-7 | TRBD2 | TRBV20-1
TGTGCCAGCAGTTCCTATAGCGGTCCTGGGGATGAGCAGTTCTTC | CASSSYSGPGDEQFF | NA | TRBJ2-1 | NA | TRBV6-2/TRBV6-3
TGTGCCAGCAGCCAAGATCGACTAGCGAGCACAGATACGCAGTATTTT | CASSQDRLASTDTQYF | few | TRBJ2-3 | TRBD2 | TRBV3-1
TGCAGCGTTGGAGAGGGGTCCAATCAGCCCCAGCATTTT | CSVGEGSNQPQHF | NA | TRBJ1-5 | NA | TRBV29-1
TGCGCCAGCAGCTCATCATCGTGGGAGGGGACCCAGTACTTC | CASSSSSWEGTQYF | many | TRBJ2-5 | TRBD2 | TRBV5-1
TGTGCCATCGGACGCGAGAACACTGAAGCTTTCTTT | CAIGRENTEAFF | few | TRBJ1-1 | NA | TRBV10-3
TGTGCCAGCAGCCGCCCGTCTAGCGGCGAGCAGTACTTC | CASSRPSSGEQYF | NA | TRBJ2-7 | TRBD2 | TRBV12-3/TRBV12-4
TGTGCCAGCAGCTCACGCCTGGACAGGGGGCGGTTATGGGGTTTTGGGACCCAGTACTTC | CASSSRLDRGRLWGFGTQYF | NA | TRBJ2-5 | TRBD1 | TRBV11-2
TGTGCCACCGCATTGGACGGCACCTACGAGCAGTACTTC | CATALDGTYEQYF | few | TRBJ2-7 | NA | TRBV2
TGTGCCAGCAGTCGCGGACTAGCGGGAGGGCGGACCCAGTACTTC | CASSRGLAGGRTQYF | NA | TRBJ2-5 | TRBD2 | TRBV12-3/TRBV12-4
TGTGCCAGCAGTTATCAGGGGAGGGCCGTGGAGACCCAGTACTTC | CASSYQGRAVETQYF | few | TRBJ2-5 | NA | TRBV6-9
TGTGCCATCAGTGGTCCCGGGACTAACCCCTACAATGAGCAGTTCTTC | CAISGPGTNPYNEQFF | few | TRBJ2-1 | TRBD2 | TRBV10-3
TGTGCCAGTAGTATAGGCTTGACGGGAGGCGATGAGCAGTTCTTC | CASSIGLTGGDEQFF | NA | TRBJ2-1 | TRBD2 | TRBV19
TGTGCCAGCACTCTGCAGGGGCGTGGGGAGACCCAGTACTTC | CASTLQGRGETQYF | few | TRBJ2-5 | NA | TRBV2
TGTGCCATCAGTGAGTCATCCGCTCCTCTTAGTGGCGGGAGGGACTACGAGCAGTACTTC | CAISESSAPLSGGRDYEQYF | few | TRBJ2-7 | TRBD2 | TRBV10-3
TGTGCCAGCAGCTTTCCCGCGACTAGTTCTGCTCTATCCGGTCTCGAGCAGTACTTC | CASSFPATSSALSGLEQYF | few | TRBJ2-7 | NA | TRBV11-1
TGTGCCAGCAGCCCCCTAGGAAGCTCATCCGGGGAGCTGTTTTTT | CASSPLGSSSGELFF | few | TRBJ2-2 | NA | TRBV7-9
TGTGCCAGCAGCTACCACTTAGGGGCGGCCGAATTC | CASSYHLGAAEF | few | TRBJ2-7 | NA | TRBV11-2
TGCGCCAGCAGCGGAACAGCTGCAGCTAATGAAAAACTGTTTTTT | CASSGTAAANEKLFF | NA | TRBJ1-4 | NA | TRBV5-1
TGTGCCAGCAGCGCTGGGCCCGGTACGACGACAGATACGCAGTATTTT | CASSAGPGTTTDTQYF | NA | TRBJ2-3 | NA | TRBV9
TGTGCCAGCAGTCTCCACATAGCGGGAGGGGGGTACAATGAGCAGTTCTTC | CASSLHIAGGGYNEQFF | few | TRBJ2-1 | TRBD2 | TRBV6-5
TGTGCCAGCAGTTTAGTTCGGGGGCAGACAGATACGCAGTATTTT | CASSLVRGQTDTQYF | NA | TRBJ2-3 | NA | TRBV12-3/TRBV12-4
TGCGCCAGCAGTGAGAGGGGTAGCGGGAGGTTGAATGAGCAGTTCTTC | CASSERGSGRLNEQFF | NA | TRBJ2-1 | TRBD2 | TRBV10-1
TGTGCCAGCAGCCCCGGGGCGCGGTCCTACGAGCAGTACTTC | CASSPGARSYEQYF | NA | TRBJ2-7 | NA | TRBV7-3
TGTGCCAGCAGCCCCGGGACTAGCACAGATACGCAGTATTTT | CASSPGTSTDTQYF | many | TRBJ2-3 | NA | TRBV18
TGCGCCAGCAGCTCAGAGACTAGCCGAAAAACAGATACGCAGTATTTT | CASSSETSRKTDTQYF | few | TRBJ2-3 | TRBD2 | TRBV5-1
TGCAGTGCCTTACAGGGGGCGAAGAGCAATCAGCCCCAGCATTTT | CSALQGAKSNQPQHF | NA | TRBJ1-5 | TRBD1 | TRBV20-1
TGCAGCGTTGTAAAGGGGCAGGGAAACTACGAGCAGTACTTC | CSVVKGQGNYEQYF | NA | TRBJ2-7 | NA | TRBV29-1
TGTGCCAGCAGTTACTCGGCCAGGGGTGATTCACCCCTCCACTTT | CASSYSARGDSPLHF | many | TRBJ1-6 | NA | TRBV6-2/TRBV6-3
TGCAGCGTTAGGCAACAGAACACTGAAGCTTTCTTT | CSVRQQNTEAFF | NA | TRBJ1-1 | NA | TRBV29-1
TGCGCCAGCAGCCGTCTTCCTGATCACCGTAATGAAAGACTGTTTTTT | CASSRLPDHRNERLFF | NA | TRBJ1-4 | NA | TRBV4-1
TGTGCCAGCAGCCCCACAGGGTGGGACCTCCCCCCCTACGAGCAGTACTTC | CASSPTGWDLPPYEQYF | NA | TRBJ2-7 | NA | TRBV7-6
TGTGCCAGCAGTGAAGTCGGGGGCGCGGGCAATCAGCCCCAGCATTTT | CASSEVGGAGNQPQHF | NA | TRBJ1-5 | NA | TRBV25-1
TGTGCCAGCAGGGGGCCAGGGACAACTAATGAAAAACTGTTTTTT | CASRGPGTTNEKLFF | few | TRBJ1-4 | NA | TRBV27
TGTGCCAGCAGTTTACGGTGGTACGAAGGCGGAGAGACCCAGTACTTC | CASSLRWYEGGETQYF | NA | TRBJ2-5 | NA | TRBV12-3/TRBV12-4
TGTGCCAGTAGTAGGGCTGCCGGGGAGCAGTTCTTC | CASSRAAGEQFF | NA | TRBJ2-1 | NA | TRBV19
TGCAGCTCTCTGGAGGGGGGCTCCTACGAGCAGTACTTC | CSSLEGGSYEQYF | few | TRBJ2-7 | NA | TRBV29-1
TGTGCCACCAGTGATCCCGGGACAGGGAATCCTCAGCCCCAGCATTTT | CATSDPGTGNPQPQHF | NA | TRBJ1-5 | TRBD1 | TRBV24-1
TGCAGTGCCCAGAGAACACAGGGCCCCACAGATACGCAGTATTTT | CSAQRTQGPTDTQYF | NA | TRBJ2-3 | NA | TRBV20-1
TGCAGTGCTAGAGTGGCGGGTACGAAATACAATGAGCAGTTCTTC | CSARVAGTKYNEQFF | NA | TRBJ2-1 | NA | TRBV20-1
TGTGCCAGCAGCTTAGTAGCCCATGGGGCTAGCGGGGACAATGAGCAGTTCTTC | CASSLVAHGASGDNEQFF | many | TRBJ2-1 | TRBD2 | TRBV11-2
TGTGCCAGCAGTTTAGCAAGCACCAAAAACATTCAGTACTTC | CASSLASTKNIQYF | NA | TRBJ2-4 | NA | TRBV12-3/TRBV12-4
TGTGCCAGCAGCAGAGGTGGGGAGCTGTTTTTT | CASSRGGELFF | many | TRBJ2-2 | NA | TRBV6-2/TRBV6-3
TGTGCCAGCTCACCACTGGCTAGCGGGATCTACAATGAGCAGTTCTTC | CASSPLASGIYNEQFF | NA | TRBJ2-1 | TRBD2 | TRBV18
TGTGCCAGCAGCTTAGGGGATGGGTTTTATGGCTACACCTTC | CASSLGDGFYGYTF | few | TRBJ1-2 | NA | TRBV11-2
TGTGCCAGCAGCCAAGAAGTGCAGTACTACGAGCAGTACTTC | CASSQEVQYYEQYF | few | TRBJ2-7 | NA | TRBV3-1
TGTGCCAGCTCACCAAGGTATGACAGTACCTACGAGCAGTACTTC | CASSPRYDSTYEQYF | few | TRBJ2-7 | NA | TRBV18
TGTGCCAGCAGTTTGTACGGGACAGGGGTTGGAAACACCATATATTTT | CASSLYGTGVGNTIYF | NA | TRBJ1-3 | TRBD1 | TRBV28
TGCGCCAGCAGCTTGTTAGTTGGCGGGGGAGCAGCAGATACGCAGTATTTT | CASSLLVGGGAADTQYF | few | TRBJ2-3 | TRBD2 | TRBV5-1
TGTGCCAGCAGTCCCTCCCTAGCGACCGGGGAGCTGTTTTTT | CASSPSLATGELFF | NA | TRBJ2-2 | NA | TRBV27
TGTGCCAGCAGCCAGGACACTAGTAAGCAGTATTTT | CASSQDTSKQYF | many | TRBJ2-3 | NA | TRBV12-3/TRBV12-4
TGTCCCACCCGGCAGGGGGCACGGTGTAGAGTGAAAAAACTGTTTTTT | CPTRQGARCRVKKLFF | many | TRBJ1-4 | TRBD1 | TRBV12-3/TRBV12-4
TGCGCCAGCAGCTCAAACTTACGGACTAGCGGACCCACAGATACGCAGTATTTT | CASSSNLRTSGPTDTQYF | NA | TRBJ2-3 | TRBD2 | TRBV4-1
TGTGCCAGCAGCCAAGCGCCAAGACTAGACAATGAGCAGTTCTTC | CASSQAPRLDNEQFF | NA | TRBJ2-1 | NA | TRBV14
TGTGCCAGCAGTTACGTCGGGGACAGCAATGAGCAGTTCTTC | CASSYVGDSNEQFF | NA | TRBJ2-1 | TRBD1 | TRBV6-5
TGTGCCAGCAGCCAACCACTGTGGCCCTACGAGCAGTACTTC | CASSQPLWPYEQYF | NA | TRBJ2-7 | NA | TRBV3-1
TGTGCCAGCAGCCAAGTCTCCGGGGCGGGCGTTTTT | CASSQVSGAGVF | many | TRBJ2-3 | NA | TRBV3-1
TGTGCCAGCAGTTCTCAATTGTCGACCTACGAGCAGTACTTC | CASSSQLSTYEQYF | few | TRBJ2-7 | NA | TRBV27
TGTGCCAGCAGATCACAGGGAGCGCGCAATGAGCAGTTCTTC | CASRSQGARNEQFF | NA | TRBJ2-1 | NA | TRBV7-9
TGTGCCAGCAGCCAACCAACAGGGTACCAAGAGACCCAGTACTTC | CASSQPTGYQETQYF | NA | TRBJ2-5 | NA | TRBV14